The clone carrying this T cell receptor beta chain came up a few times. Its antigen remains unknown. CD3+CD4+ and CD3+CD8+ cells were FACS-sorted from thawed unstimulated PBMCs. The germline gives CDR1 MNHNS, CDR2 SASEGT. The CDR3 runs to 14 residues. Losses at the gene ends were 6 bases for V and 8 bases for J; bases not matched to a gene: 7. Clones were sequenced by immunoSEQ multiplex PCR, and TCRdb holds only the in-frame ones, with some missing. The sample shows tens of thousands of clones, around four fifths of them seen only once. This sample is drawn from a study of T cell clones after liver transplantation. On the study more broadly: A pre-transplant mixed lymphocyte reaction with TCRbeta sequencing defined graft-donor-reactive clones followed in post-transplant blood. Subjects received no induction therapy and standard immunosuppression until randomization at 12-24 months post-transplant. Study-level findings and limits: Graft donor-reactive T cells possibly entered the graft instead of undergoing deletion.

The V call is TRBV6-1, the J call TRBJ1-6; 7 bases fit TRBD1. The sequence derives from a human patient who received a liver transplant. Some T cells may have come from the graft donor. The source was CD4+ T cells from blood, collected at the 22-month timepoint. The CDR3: CASSKSGGYSPLHF. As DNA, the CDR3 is TGTGCCAGCAGCAAATCAGGGGGTTATTCACCCCTCCACTTT.